The source of this T cell receptor (beta chain) is a study of blood T cells in healthy people across ages. In germline, CDR1 is MNHEY, CDR2 SMNVEV (reference sequence). V was clipped by 0 bases and J by 2 bases, with 6 bases between them. The CDR3 is 14 amino acids. With a J-beta primer mix and a sample-barcoded 5' primer, a second PCR ran 7 to 11 cycles. TCRdb reprocessed the 5' RACE reads via MiXCR and lists one record per CDR3 protein. Of roughly 1,000,000 distinct CDR3 sequences detected, almost 25% appear once; the ten largest clones hold approximately 0.75%. The sample was also reused in another study, on T cells of mothers and their children.

The specimen sequenced was blood. This TCR came from a girl between 2 and 10 years old in good health. The chain employs TRBV27 and TRBJ2-3; D gene uncertain. The chain's CDR3 is CASSLSLDTDTQYF. The CDR3 DNA reads TGTGCCAGCAGTTTATCGTTGGACACAGATACGCAGTATTTT.